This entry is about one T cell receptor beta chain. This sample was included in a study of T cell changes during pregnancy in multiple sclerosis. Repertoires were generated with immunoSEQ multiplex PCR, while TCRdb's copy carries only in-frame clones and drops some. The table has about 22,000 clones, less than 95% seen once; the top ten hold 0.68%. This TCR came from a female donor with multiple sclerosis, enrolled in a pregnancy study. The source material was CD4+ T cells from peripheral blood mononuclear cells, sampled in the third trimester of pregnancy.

CDR3 in amino acids: CASSERLAGAQRETQYF. Here the CDR3 DNA reads TGTGCCAGCAGTGAGCGACTAGCGGGGGCCCAGAGGGAGACCCAGTACTTC. The chain links TRBV6-1 to TRBJ2-5, with 12 positions matching TRBD2. CDR3 size: 17 residues. Germline loops: CDR1 MNHNS, CDR2 SASEGT. The V gene end was trimmed by 3 bases and the J gene end by 5 bases; junction bases not matched to a gene: 10.